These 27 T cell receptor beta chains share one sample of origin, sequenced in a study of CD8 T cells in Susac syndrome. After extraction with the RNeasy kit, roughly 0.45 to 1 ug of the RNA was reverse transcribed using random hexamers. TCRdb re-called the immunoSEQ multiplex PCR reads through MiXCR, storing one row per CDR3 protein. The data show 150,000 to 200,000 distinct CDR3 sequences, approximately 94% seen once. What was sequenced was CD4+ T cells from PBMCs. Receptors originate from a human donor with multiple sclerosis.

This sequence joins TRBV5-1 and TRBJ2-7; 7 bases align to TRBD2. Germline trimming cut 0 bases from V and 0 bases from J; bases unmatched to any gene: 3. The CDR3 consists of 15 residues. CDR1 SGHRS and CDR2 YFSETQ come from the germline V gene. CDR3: CASSLVVAGSYEQYF. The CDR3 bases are TGCGCCAGCAGCTTGGTAGTAGCGGGCTCCTACGAGCAGTACTTC.

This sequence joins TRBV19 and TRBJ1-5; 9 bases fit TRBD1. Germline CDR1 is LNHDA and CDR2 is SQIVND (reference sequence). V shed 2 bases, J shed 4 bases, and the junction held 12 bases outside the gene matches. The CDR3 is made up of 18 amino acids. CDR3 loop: CASSILPAGQGGNQPQHF. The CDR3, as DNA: TGTGCCAGTAGTATACTTCCGGCGGGACAGGGAGGAAATCAGCCCCAGCATTTT.

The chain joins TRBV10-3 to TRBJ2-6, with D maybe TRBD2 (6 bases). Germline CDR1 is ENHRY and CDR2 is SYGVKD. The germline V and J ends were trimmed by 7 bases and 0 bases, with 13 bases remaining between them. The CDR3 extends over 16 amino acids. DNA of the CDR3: TGTGCCATCACCGGAGGAGGGTTCTCTGGGGCCAACGTCCTGACTTTC. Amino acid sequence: CAITGGGFSGANVLTF.

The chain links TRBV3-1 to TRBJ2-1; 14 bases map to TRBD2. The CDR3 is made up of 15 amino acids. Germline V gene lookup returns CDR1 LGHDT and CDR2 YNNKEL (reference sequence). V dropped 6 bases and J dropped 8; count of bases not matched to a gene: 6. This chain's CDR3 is CASRGLAGAGDEQFF. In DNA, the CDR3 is TGTGCCAGCAGGGGACTAGCGGGGGCCGGGGATGAGCAGTTCTTC.

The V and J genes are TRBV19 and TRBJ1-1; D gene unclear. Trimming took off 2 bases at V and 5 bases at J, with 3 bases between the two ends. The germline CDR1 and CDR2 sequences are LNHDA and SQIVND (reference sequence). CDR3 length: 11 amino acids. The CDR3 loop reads CASSITTEAFF. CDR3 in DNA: TGTGCCAGTAGTATAACGACTGAAGCTTTCTTT. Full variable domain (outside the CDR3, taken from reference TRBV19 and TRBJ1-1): DGGITQSPKYLFRKEGQNVTLSCEQNLNHDAMYWYRQDPGQGLRLIYYSQIVNDFQKGDIAEGYSVSREKKESFPLTVTSAQKNPTAFYLCASSITTEAFFGQGTRLTVV.

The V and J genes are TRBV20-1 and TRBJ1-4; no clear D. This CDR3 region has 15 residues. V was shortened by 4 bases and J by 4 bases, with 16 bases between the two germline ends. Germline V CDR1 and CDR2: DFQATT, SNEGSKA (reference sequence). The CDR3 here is CSAMYGLLFNEKLFF. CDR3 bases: TGCAGTGCTATGTATGGGCTCCTCTTTAATGAAAAACTGTTTTTT.

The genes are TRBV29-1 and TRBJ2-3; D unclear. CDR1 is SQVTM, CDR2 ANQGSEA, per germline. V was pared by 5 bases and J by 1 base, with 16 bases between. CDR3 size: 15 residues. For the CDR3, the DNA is TGCAGCGTTAAAGTAGGTCTCCTGGGCACAGATACGCAGTATTTT. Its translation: CSVKVGLLGTDTQYF.

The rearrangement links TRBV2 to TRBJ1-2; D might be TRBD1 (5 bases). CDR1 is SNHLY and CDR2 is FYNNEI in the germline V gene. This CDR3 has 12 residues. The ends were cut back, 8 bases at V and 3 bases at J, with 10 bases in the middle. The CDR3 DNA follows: TGTGCCAGCGGGGCCCTGGACTATGGCTACACCTTC. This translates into CASGALDYGYTF.

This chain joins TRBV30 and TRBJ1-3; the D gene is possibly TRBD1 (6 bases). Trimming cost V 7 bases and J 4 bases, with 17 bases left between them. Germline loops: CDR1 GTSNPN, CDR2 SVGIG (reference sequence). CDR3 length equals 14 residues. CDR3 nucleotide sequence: TGTGCCTTCGCGACAGGAACGGTCGGAAACACCATATATTTT. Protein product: CAFATGTVGNTIYF.

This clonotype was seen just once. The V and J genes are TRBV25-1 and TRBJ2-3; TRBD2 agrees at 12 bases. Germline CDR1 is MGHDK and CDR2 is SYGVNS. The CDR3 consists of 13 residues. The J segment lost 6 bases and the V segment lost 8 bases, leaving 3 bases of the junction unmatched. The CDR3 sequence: CASHGTSGDTQYF. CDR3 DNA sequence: TGTGCCAGCCATGGGACTAGCGGGGATACGCAGTATTTT.

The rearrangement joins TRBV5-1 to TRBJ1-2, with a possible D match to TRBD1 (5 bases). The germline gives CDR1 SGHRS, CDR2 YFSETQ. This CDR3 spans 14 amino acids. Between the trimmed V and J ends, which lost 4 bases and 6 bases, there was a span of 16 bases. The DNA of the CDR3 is TGCGCCAGCAGCACCTTACCCAGGGTGGATGGCTACACCTTC. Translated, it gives CASSTLPRVDGYTF. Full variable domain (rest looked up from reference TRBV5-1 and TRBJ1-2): KAGVTQTPRYLIKTRGQQVTLSCSPISGHRSVSWYQQTPGQGLQFLFEYFSETQRNKGNFPGRFSGRQFSNSRSEMNVSTLELGDSALYLCASSTLPRVDGYTFGSGTRLTVV.

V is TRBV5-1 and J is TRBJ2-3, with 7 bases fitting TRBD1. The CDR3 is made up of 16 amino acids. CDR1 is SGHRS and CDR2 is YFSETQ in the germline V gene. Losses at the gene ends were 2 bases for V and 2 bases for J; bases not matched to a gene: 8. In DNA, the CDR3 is TGCGCCAGCAGCTTCGGGACAGTTACCTTCACAGATACGCAGTATTTT. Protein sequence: CASSFGTVTFTDTQYF.

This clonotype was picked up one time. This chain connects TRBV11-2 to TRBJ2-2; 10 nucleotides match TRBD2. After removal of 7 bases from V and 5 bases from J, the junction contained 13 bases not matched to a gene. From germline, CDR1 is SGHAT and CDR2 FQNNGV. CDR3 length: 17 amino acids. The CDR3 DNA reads TGTGCCAGCAACCTAGCGGGAGTTCGGTCGGGGACCGGGGAGCTGTTTTTT. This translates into CASNLAGVRSGTGELFF. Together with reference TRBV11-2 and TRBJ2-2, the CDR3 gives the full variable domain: EAGVAQSPRYKIIEKRQSVAFWCNPISGHATLYWYQQILGQGPKLLIQFQNNGVVDDSQLPKDRFSAERLKGVDSTLKIQPAKLEDSAVYLCASNLAGVRSGTGELFFGEGSRLTVL.

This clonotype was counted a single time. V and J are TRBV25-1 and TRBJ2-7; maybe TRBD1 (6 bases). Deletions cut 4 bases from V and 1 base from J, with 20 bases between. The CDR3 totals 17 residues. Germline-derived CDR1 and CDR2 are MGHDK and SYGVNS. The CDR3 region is CASSVSGTQSLSYEQYF. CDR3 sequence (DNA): TGTGCCAGCAGTGTCTCCGGGACACAATCTTTGTCCTACGAGCAGTACTTC.

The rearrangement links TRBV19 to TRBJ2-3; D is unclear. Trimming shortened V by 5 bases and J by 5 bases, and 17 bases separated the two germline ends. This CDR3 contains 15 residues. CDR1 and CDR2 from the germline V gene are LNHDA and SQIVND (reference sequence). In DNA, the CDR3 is TGTGCCAGTAGTCCACGGACCATTTTGAGAGATACGCAGTATTTT. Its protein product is CASSPRTILRDTQYF.

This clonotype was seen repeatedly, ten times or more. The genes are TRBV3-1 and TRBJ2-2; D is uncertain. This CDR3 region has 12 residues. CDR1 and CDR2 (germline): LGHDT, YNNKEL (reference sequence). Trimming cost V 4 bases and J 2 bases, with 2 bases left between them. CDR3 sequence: CASSPNTGELFF. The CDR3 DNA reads TGTGCCAGCAGCCCTAACACCGGGGAGCTGTTTTTT.

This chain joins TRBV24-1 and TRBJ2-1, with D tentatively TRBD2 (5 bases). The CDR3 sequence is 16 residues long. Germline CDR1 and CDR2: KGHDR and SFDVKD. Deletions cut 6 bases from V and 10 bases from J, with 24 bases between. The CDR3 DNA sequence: TGTGCCACCAGTTACACTTCCGGGCGGGCAAAAGGGGAGCAGTTCTTC. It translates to CATSYTSGRAKGEQFF.

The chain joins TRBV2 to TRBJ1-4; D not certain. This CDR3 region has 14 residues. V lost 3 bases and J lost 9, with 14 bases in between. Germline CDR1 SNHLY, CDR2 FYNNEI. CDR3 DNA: TGTGCCAGCAGTGAGAGTTCCGGGGAGAAAAAACTGTTTTTT. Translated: CASSESSGEKKLFF.

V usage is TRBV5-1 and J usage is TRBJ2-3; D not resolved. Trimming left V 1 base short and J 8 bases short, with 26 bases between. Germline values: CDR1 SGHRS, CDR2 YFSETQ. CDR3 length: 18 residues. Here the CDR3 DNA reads TGCGCCAGCAGCTTGACTGCCGGTGGATCCACGAGCCTTATTACGCAGTATTTT. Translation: CASSLTAGGSTSLITQYF.

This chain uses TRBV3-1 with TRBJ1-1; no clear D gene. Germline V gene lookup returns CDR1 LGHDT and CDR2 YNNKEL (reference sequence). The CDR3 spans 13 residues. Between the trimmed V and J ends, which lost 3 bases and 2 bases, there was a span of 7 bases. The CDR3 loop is CASSHGPNTEAFF. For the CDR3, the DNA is TGTGCCAGCAGCCATGGGCCTAACACTGAAGCTTTCTTT.

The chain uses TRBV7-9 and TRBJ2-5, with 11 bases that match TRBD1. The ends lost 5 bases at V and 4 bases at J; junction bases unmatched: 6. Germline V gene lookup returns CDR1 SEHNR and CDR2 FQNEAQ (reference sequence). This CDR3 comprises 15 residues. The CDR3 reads CASSRGQGGIETQYF. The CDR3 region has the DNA TGTGCCAGCAGCCGGGGACAGGGGGGGATAGAGACCCAGTACTTC.

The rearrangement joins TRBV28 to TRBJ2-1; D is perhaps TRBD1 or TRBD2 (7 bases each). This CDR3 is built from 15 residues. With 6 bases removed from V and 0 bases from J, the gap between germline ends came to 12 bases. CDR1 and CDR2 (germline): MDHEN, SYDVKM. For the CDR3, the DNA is TGTGCCAGCAGAGGGGAGGGGGCCTCCTACAATGAGCAGTTCTTC. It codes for CASRGEGASYNEQFF.

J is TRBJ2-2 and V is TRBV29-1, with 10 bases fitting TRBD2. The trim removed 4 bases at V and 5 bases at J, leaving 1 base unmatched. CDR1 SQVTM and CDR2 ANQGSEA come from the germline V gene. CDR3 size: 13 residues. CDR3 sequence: CSVGGLATGELFF. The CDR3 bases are TGCAGCGTTGGGGGACTAGCGACCGGGGAGCTGTTTTTT.

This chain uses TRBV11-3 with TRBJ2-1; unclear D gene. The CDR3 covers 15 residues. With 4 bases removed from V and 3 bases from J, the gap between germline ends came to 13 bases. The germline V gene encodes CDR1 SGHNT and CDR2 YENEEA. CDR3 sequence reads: CASSSYEEIYNEQFF. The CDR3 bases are TGTGCCAGCAGCTCATATGAGGAGATCTACAATGAGCAGTTCTTC.

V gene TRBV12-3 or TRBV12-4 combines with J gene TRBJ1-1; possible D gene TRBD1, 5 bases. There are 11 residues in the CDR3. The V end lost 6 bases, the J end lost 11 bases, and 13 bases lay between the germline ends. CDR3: CASSFRGAAFF. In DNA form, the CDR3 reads TGTGCCAGCAGCTTCCGTGGGGCGGCTTTCTTT.

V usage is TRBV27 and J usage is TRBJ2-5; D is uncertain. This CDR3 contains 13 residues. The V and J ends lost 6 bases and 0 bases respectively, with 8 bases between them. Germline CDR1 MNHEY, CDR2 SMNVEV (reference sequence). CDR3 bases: TGTGCCAGCAGGTGGCTGAACCAAGAGACCCAGTACTTC. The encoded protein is CASRWLNQETQYF.

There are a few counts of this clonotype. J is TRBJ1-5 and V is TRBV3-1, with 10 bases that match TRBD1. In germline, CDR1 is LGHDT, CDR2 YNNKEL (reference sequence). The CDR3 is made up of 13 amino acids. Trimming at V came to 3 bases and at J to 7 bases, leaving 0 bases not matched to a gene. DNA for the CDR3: TGTGCCAGCAGCCAGGACAGGGGGCAGCCCCAGCATTTT. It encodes CASSQDRGQPQHF.